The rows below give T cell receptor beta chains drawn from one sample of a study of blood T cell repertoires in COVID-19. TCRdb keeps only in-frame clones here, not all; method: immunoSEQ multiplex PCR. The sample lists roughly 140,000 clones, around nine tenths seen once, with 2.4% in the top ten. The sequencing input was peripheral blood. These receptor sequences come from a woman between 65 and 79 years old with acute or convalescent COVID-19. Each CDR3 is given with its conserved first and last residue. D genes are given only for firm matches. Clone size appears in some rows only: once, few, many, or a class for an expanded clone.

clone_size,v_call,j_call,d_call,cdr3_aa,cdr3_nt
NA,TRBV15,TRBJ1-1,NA,CATSRRDSTEAFF,TGTGCCACCAGCAGACGCGACAGCACTGAAGCTTTCTTT
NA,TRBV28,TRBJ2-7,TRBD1,CASRGQGSYEQYF,TGTGCCAGCAGAGGACAGGGGTCCTACGAGCAGTACTTC
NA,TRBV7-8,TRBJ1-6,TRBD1,CASSVATDRVFFLHF,TGTGCCAGCAGCGTTGCAACGGACAGGGTTTTTTTCCTCCACTTT
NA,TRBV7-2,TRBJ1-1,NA,CASSRYTEAFF,TGTGCCAGCAGCCGTTACACTGAAGCTTTCTTT
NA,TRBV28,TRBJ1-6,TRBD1,CASSLAGGFSPLHF,TGTGCCAGCAGTTTAGCAGGGGGCTTTTCACCCCTCCACTTT
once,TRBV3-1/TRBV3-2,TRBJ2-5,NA,CASSQFLARETQYF,TGTGCCAGCAGCCAGTTCCTAGCTCGAGAGACCCAGTACTTC
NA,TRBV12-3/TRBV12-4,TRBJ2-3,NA,CASSLSRGDTQYF,TGTGCCAGCAGTTTATCCAGAGGAGATACGCAGTATTTT
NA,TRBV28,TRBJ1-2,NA,CASSGGLWGYTF,TGTGCCAGCAGCGGGGGTCTATGGGGCTACACCTTC
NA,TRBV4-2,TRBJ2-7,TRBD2,CASSQVHRTSDFPSYEQYF,TGTGCCAGCAGCCAGGTCCACCGGACTAGCGATTTCCCCTCCTACGAGCAGTACTTC
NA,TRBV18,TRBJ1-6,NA,CASSPRPGSYNSPLHF,TGTGCCAGCTCACCACGGCCGGGCTCCTATAATTCACCCCTCCACTTT
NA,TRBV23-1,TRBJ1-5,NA,CASSQSNPRDQPQHF,TGCGCCAGCAGTCAATCTAACCCGAGGGATCAGCCCCAGCATTTT
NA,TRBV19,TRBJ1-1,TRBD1,CASSTPTGALNTEAFF,TGTGCCAGTAGTACACCCACAGGGGCGCTGAACACTGAAGCTTTCTTT
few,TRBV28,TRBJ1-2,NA,CASSLGGGVGGYTF,TGTGCCAGCAGTTTAGGGGGGGGTGTTGGCGGCTACACCTTC